This T cell receptor beta chain stems from a study of blood T cell repertoires in COVID-19. CDR1 and CDR2 (germline): SGHDN, FVKESK. The CDR3 length is 16 residues. V lost 4 bases to trimming and J lost 8 bases; unmatched junction nucleotides: 13. The assay was immunoSEQ multiplex PCR, and TCRdb's table has in-frame clones only and misses some. The repertoire holds some 370,000 clones, around 92% seen once, with 0.95% to 1.5% in the top ten. V usage is TRBV14 and J usage is TRBJ2-1; 8 nucleotides align to TRBD2. Source material: peripheral blood. The TCR sequence derives from a man aged 40-50 years with acute or convalescent COVID-19. CDR3 nucleotide sequence: TGTGCCAGCAGCCGCCTAGGGGCGGGAGGTTCCGATGAGCAGTTCTTC. It translates to CASSRLGAGGSDEQFF.